This TCR beta chain was obtained from a study of T cell repertoires in cytomegalovirus infection. For the study at large: Epitope selection comprised recently identified HLA-C-restricted CMV epitopes and well-studied HLA-B-restricted CMV epitopes. CMV infection plus the matching HLA type was flagged by public TCR beta signatures.

Turning to this clonotype: What it recognizes is unknown.

Study-wide findings and caveats: The ex vivo response showed dominance by HLA-C-restricted CMV-specific TCR beta clonotypes. Cumulative public TCR beta family frequency identified carriers of CMV plus the relevant HLA.

Using its own MiXCR run on the reads, TCRdb lists one record per CDR3 protein. The repertoire holds 110,000 or so distinct CDR3 sequences, 30% seen once, with about 40% in the top ten. Sample: CD8+ T cells from cultured PBMCs, taken from culture after CMV antigen stimulation. This receptor was obtained from a human donor in good health (CMV status not recorded). Some clones in this sample may be carry-over from other donors' samples.

The CDR3 region is CASSEALIRLADSYEQYF. The CDR3 DNA follows: TGTGCCAGCAGTGAAGCGCTTATTAGACTAGCGGACTCCTACGAGCAGTACTTC. This chain joins TRBV2 and TRBJ2-7, with 9 bases lining up with TRBD2. The CDR3 has 18 amino acids. The germline V gene encodes CDR1 SNHLY and CDR2 FYNNEI. Trimming took 0 bases from V and 0 from J; bases not matched to a gene: 9.